This TCR beta chain came from a study of spatial heterogeneity in lung cancer. Study background: Unique TCR and UMI combinations averaged more than ten appearances each in raw reads.

Trimming took 1 base from V and 15 from J, leaving 23 bases between them. This CDR3 region has 15 residues. The germline V gene encodes CDR1 SGHRS and CDR2 YFSETQ. This clonotype was seen many times. All TCR cDNA molecules were individually tagged with a unique molecular identifier. TCRdb reprocessed the 5' RACE reads via MiXCR and lists one record per CDR3 protein. The table lists 30,000 to 45,000 distinct CDR3 sequences, 6.5% to 9% of them singletons, with around 30% in the top ten. Stated time point: sample taken at primary tumor resection. The 65 or so donors had untreated early-stage non-small cell lung cancer. From tumor, nontumor lung or frozen PBMC, whole RNA was taken unsorted for sequencing.

The sample here was PBMCs, taken at surgery. The source is a female donor with early-stage non-small cell lung cancer. The rearrangement uses TRBV5-1 and TRBJ2-4, with D tentatively TRBD1 (6 bases). CDR3 bases: TGCGCCAGCAGCTTGTATGGCCGATTGGGGGACAATCCGTACTTC. This encodes CASSLYGRLGDNPYF.